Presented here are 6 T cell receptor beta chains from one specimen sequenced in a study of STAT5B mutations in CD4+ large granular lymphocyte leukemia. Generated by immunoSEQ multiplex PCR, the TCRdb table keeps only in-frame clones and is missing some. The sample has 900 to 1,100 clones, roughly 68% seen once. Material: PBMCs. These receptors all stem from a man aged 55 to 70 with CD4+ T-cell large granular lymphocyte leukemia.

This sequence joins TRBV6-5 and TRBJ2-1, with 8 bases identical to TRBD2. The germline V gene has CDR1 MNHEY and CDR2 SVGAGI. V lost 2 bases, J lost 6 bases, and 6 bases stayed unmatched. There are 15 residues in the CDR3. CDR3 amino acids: CASSYRASGLNEQFF. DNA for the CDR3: TGTGCCAGCAGTTACAGGGCTAGCGGGCTCAATGAGCAGTTCTTC.

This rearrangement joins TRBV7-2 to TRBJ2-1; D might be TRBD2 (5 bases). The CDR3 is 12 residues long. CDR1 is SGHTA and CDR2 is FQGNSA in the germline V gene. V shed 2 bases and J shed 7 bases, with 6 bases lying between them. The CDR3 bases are TGTGCCAGCAGCTTACCGGGGAATGAGCAGTTCTTC. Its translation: CASSLPGNEQFF.

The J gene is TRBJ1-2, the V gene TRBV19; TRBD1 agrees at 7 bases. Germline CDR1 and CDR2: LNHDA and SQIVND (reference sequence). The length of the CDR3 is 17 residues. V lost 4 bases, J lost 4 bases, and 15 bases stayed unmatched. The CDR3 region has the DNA TGTGCCAGTAGTACCCTCCTTGGACAGGAGAGACTCTATGGCTACACCTTC. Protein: CASSTLLGQERLYGYTF. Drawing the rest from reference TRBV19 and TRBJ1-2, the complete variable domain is DGGITQSPKYLFRKEGQNVTLSCEQNLNHDAMYWYRQDPGQGLRLIYYSQIVNDFQKGDIAEGYSVSREKKESFPLTVTSAQKNPTAFYLCASSTLLGQERLYGYTFGSGTRLTVV.

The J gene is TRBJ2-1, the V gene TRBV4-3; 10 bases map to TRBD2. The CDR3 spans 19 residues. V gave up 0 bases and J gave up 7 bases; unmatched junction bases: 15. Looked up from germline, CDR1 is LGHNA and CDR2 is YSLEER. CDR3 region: CASSQDGILGTSVNNEQFF. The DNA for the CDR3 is TGCGCCAGCAGCCAAGATGGGATCCTAGGGACTAGCGTTAATAATGAGCAGTTCTTC.

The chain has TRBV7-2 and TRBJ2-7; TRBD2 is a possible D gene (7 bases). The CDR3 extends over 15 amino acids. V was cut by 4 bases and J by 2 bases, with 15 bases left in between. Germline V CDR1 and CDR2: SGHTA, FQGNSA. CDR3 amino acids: CASSSGLGGAYEQYF. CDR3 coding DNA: TGTGCCAGCAGCTCTGGACTAGGGGGAGCCTACGAGCAGTACTTC.

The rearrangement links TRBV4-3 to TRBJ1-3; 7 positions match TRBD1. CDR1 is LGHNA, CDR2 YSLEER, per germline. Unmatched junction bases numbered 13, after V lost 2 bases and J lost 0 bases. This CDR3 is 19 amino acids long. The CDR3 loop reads CASSQTYAGQALSGNTIYF. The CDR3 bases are TGCGCCAGCAGCCAAACCTACGCCGGACAGGCCCTCTCTGGAAACACCATATATTTT.